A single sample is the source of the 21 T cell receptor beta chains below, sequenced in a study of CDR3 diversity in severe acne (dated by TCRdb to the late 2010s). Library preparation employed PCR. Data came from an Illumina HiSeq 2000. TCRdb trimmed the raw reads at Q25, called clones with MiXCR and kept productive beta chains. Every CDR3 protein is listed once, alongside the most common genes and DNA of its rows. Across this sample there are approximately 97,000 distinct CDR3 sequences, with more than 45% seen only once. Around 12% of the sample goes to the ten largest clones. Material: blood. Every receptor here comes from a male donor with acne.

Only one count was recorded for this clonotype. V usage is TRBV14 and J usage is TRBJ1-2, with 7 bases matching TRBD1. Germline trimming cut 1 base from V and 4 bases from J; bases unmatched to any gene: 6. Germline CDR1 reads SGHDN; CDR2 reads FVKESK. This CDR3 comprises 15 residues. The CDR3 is CASSQVRDSAYGYTF. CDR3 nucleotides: TGTGCCAGCAGCCAAGTTCGGGACAGCGCCTATGGCTACACCTTC.

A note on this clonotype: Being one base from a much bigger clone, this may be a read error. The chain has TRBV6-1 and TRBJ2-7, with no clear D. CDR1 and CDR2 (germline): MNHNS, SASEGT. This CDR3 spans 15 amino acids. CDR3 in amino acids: CPSSYQPGSAYEQYV. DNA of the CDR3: TGTCCCAGCAGTTACCAACCGGGTTCGGCCTACGAGCAGTACGTC.

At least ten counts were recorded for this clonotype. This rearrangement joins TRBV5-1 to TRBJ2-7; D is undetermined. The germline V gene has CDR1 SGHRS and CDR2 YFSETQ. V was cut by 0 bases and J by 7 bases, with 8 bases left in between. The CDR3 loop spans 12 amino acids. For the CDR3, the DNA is TGCGCCAGCAGCTTGGAGGGATTGGAGCAGTACGTC. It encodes CASSLEGLEQYV.

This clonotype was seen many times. The CDR3 DNA is TGTGCCAGTAGCCTGGGGAGGAGTTCGGGGGAGACCCAGTACTTC. Amino acids: CASSLGRSSGETQYF. The chain combines TRBV19 with TRBJ2-5, with D perhaps TRBD2 (6 bases). V was shortened by 6 bases and J by 5 bases, with 19 bases between the two germline ends. CDR3 length equals 15 residues. Germline lookup yields CDR1 LNHDA and CDR2 SQIVND (reference sequence).

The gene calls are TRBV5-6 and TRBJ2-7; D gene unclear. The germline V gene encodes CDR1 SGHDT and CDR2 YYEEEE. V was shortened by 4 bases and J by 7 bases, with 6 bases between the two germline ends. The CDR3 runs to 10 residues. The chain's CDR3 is CASSPREQYF. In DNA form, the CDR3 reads TGTGCCAGCAGCCCCCGGGAGCAGTACTTC.

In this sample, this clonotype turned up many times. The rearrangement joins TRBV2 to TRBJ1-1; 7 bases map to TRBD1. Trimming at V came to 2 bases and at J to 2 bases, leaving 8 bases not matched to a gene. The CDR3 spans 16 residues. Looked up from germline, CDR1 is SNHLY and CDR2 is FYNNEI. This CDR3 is CASSEYPDRVNTEAFF. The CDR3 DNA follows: TGTGCCAGCAGTGAATATCCTGACAGGGTTAACACTGAAGCTTTCTTT.

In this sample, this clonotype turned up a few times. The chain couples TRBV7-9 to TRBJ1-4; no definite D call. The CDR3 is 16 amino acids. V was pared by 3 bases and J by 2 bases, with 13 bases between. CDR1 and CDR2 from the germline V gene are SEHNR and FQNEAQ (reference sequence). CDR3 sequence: CASSFRSGETNEKLFF. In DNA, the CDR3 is TGTGCCAGCAGCTTCCGGAGTGGGGAGACTAATGAAAAACTGTTTTTT.

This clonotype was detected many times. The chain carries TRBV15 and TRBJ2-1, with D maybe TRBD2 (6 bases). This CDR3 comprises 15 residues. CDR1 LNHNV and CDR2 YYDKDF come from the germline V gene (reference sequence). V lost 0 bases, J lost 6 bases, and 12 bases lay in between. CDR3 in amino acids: CATSREGGLLNEQFF. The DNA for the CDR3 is TGTGCCACCAGCAGAGAGGGGGGACTCCTCAATGAGCAGTTCTTC.

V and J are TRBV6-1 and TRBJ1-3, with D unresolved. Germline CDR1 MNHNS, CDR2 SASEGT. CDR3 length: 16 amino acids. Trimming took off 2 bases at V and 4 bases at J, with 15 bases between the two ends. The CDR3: CASSESRFRIGNTIYF. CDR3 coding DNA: TGTGCCAGCAGTGAAAGTAGATTCCGTATAGGAAACACCATATATTTT.

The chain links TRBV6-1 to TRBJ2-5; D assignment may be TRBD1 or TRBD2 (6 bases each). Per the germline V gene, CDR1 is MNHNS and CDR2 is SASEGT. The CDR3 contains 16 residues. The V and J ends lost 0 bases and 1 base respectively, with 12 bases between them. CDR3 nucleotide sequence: TGTGCCAGCAGTGAAGCTGAGGGGGGAGGCCAAGAGACCCAGTACTTC. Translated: CASSEAEGGGQETQYF.

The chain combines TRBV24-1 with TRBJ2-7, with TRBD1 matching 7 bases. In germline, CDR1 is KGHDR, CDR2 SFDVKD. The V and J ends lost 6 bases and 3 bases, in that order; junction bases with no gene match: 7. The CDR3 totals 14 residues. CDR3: CATSQGTVSYEQYF. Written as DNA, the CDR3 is TGTGCCACCAGTCAGGGGACAGTTAGCTACGAGCAGTACTTC.

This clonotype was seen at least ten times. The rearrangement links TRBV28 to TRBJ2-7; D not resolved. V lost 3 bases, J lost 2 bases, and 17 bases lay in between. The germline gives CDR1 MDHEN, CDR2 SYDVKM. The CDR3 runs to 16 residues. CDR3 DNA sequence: TGTGCCAGCAGTTTCTCCCGTCAGCTAAATACCTACGAGCAGTACTTC. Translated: CASSFSRQLNTYEQYF. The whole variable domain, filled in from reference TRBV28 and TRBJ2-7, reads DVKVTQSSRYLVKRTGEKVFLECVQDMDHENMFWYRQDPGLGLRLIYFSYDVKMKEKGDIPEGYSVSREKKERFSLILESASTNQTSMYLCASSFSRQLNTYEQYFGPGTRLTVT.

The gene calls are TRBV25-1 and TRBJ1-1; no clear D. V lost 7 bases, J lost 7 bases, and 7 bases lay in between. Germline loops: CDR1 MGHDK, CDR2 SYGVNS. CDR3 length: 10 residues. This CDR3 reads CASMGSEAFF. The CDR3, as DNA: TGTGCCAGCATGGGTAGTGAAGCTTTCTTT. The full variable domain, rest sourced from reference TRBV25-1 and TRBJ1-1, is EADIYQTPRYLVIGTGKKITLECSQTMGHDKMYWYQQDPGMELHLIHYSYGVNSTEKGDLSSESTVSRIRTEHFPLTLESARPSHTSQYLCASMGSEAFFGQGTRLTVV.

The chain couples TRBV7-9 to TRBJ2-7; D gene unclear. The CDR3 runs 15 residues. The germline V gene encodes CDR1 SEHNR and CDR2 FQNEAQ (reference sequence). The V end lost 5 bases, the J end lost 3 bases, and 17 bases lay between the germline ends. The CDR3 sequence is CASSARTGSDYEQYF. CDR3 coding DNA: TGTGCCAGCAGCGCTCGGACGGGCTCCGACTACGAGCAGTACTTC. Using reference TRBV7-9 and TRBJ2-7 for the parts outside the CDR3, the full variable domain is DTGVSQNPRHKITKRGQNVTFRCDPISEHNRLYWYRQTLGQGPEFLTYFQNEAQLEKSRLLSDRFSAERPKGSFSTLEIQRTEQGDSAMYLCASSARTGSDYEQYFGPGTRLTVT.

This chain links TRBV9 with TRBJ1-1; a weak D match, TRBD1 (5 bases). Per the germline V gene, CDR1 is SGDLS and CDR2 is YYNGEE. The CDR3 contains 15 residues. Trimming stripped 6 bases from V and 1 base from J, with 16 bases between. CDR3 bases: TGTGCCAGCACCAAAGGGGCAGCCTCGAACACTGAAGCTTTCTTT. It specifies CASTKGAASNTEAFF.

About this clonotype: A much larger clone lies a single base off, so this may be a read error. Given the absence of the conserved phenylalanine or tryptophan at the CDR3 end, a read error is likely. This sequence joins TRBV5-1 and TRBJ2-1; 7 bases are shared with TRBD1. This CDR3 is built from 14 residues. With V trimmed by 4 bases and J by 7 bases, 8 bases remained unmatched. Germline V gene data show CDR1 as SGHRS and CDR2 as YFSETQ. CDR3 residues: CASSSSRGQNEQFL. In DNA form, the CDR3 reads TGCGCCAGCAGCAGTAGCAGGGGACAGAATGAGCAGTTCCTC.

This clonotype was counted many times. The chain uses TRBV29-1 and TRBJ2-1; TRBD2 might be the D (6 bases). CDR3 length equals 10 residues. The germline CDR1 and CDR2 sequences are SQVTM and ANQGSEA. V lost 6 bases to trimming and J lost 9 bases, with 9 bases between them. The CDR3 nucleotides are TGCAGCGTGACTAGTTTTGAGCAGTTCTTC. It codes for CSVTSFEQFF.

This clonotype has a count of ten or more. The CDR3 sequence: CASSLGGGPTEAFF. DNA for the CDR3: TGCGCCAGCAGCTTGGGGGGGGGGCCCACTGAAGCTTTCTTT. This rearrangement joins TRBV5-1 to TRBJ1-1; maybe TRBD1 (6 bases). CDR1 is SGHRS and CDR2 is YFSETQ in the germline V gene. The V gene lost 0 bases and the J gene lost 4 bases, with 10 bases spanning the gap. CDR3 length: 14 residues. Using reference TRBV5-1 and TRBJ1-1 for the parts outside the CDR3, the full variable domain is KAGVTQTPRYLIKTRGQQVTLSCSPISGHRSVSWYQQTPGQGLQFLFEYFSETQRNKGNFPGRFSGRQFSNSRSEMNVSTLELGDSALYLCASSLGGGPTEAFFGQGTRLTVV.

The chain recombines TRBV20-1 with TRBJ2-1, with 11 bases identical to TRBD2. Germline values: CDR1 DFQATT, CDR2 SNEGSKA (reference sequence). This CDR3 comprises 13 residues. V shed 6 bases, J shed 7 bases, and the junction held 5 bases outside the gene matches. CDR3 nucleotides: TGCAGTGCAAGTAGCGGGAGGGGGAATGAGCAGTTCTTC. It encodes CSASSGRGNEQFF.

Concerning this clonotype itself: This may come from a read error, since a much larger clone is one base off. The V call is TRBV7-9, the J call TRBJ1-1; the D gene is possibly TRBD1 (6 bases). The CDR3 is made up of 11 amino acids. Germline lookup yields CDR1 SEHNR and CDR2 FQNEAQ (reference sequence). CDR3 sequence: CGGQRNTEAFF. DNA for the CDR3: TGTGGCGGACAGAGGAACACTGAAGCTTTCTTT.

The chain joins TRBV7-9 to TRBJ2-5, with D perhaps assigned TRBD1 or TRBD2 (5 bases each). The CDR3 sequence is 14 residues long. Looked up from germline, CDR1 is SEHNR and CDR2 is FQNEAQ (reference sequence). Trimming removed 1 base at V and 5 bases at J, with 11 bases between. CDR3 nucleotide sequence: TGTGCCAGCAGCTTAGGAGGGGCAGCGGAGACCCAGTACTTC. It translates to CASSLGGAAETQYF.